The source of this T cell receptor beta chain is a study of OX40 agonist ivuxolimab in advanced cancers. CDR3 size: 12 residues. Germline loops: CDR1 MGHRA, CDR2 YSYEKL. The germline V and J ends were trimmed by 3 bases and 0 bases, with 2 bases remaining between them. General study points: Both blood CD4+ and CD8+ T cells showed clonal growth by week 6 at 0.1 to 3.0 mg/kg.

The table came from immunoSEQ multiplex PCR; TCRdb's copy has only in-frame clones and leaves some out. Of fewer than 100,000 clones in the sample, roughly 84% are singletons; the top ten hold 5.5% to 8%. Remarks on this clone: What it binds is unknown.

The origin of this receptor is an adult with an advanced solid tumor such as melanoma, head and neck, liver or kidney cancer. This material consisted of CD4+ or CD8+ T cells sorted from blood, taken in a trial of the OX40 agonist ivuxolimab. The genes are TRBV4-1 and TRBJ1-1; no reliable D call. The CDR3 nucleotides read TGCGCCAGCAGCCACTTGAACACTGAAGCTTTCTTT. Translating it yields CASSHLNTEAFF.